A selection of T cell receptor beta chains follows, all from one sample in a study of blood T cell repertoires in COVID-19. The method was immunoSEQ multiplex PCR; TCRdb's version includes in-frame clones alone and lacks a portion of them. This sample has about 500,000 clones, with approximately 91% found just once. Sequencing was done on a sample of peripheral blood. The source of these receptors is a woman aged 45-65 years with COVID-19, enrolled during active disease. CDR3s include the opening cysteine and the closing phenylalanine or tryptophan. A D gene is named only where the DNA matches it firmly. Some rows have no size entry. The others give once, few or many, or a class for an expanded clone.

V	J	size	D	CDR3	DNA
TRBV4-1	TRBJ2-7	-	TRBD2	CASSQVFAGVFRRGQYF	TGCGCCAGCAGCCAAGTGTTCGCGGGGGTGTTCCGCCGAGGGCAGTACTTC
TRBV27	TRBJ2-3	-	TRBD1	CASSLTGKRLQRDTQYF	TGTGCCAGCAGTTTGACAGGGAAGAGGCTCCAGAGAGATACGCAGTATTTT
TRBV24-1	TRBJ2-5	-	TRBD2	CATTKFGAGFRPSGEGQYF	TGTGCCACCACCAAGTTTGGAGCGGGGTTTCGCCCATCCGGGGAGGGCCAGTACTTC
TRBV3-1/TRBV3-2	TRBJ1-2	-	TRBD1	CASSPGTDYGYTF	TGTGCCAGCAGCCCCGGGACAGACTATGGCTACACCTTC
TRBV12-3/TRBV12-4	TRBJ2-2	-	-	CASGPNTGELFF	TGTGCCAGCGGCCCCAACACCGGGGAGCTGTTTTTT
TRBV3-1/TRBV3-2	TRBJ2-3	-	TRBD2	CASSPPGGSLDTQYF	TGTGCCAGCAGCCCCCCGGGGGGATCCCTAGATACGCAGTATTTT
TRBV13	TRBJ2-4	-	-	CASSPIKDMAKNIQYF	TGTGCCAGCAGTCCGATCAAGGACATGGCCAAAAACATTCAGTACTTC
TRBV13	TRBJ2-2	-	TRBD1	CASSLGGGASGELFF	TGTGCCAGCAGCTTAGGAGGGGGCGCTTCCGGGGAGCTGTTTTTT
TRBV19	TRBJ2-7	-	-	CASSIPGISYEQYF	TGTGCCAGTAGTATCCCAGGGATATCCTACGAGCAGTACTTC
TRBV19	TRBJ1-2	-	-	CASTPGGGSGGYTF	TGTGCCAGTACCCCTGGGGGAGGATCAGGCGGCTACACCTTC
TRBV29-1	TRBJ1-1	-	TRBD1	CSAGQGTEAFF	TGCAGCGCAGGACAGGGCACTGAAGCTTTCTTT
TRBV27	TRBJ1-1	once	-	CASSLGTPNTEAFF	TGTGCCAGCAGTTTGGGGACACCCAACACTGAAGCTTTCTTT
TRBV19	TRBJ1-2	-	-	CASSFITGDGYTF	TGTGCCAGTAGTTTCATCACAGGAGACGGCTACACCTTC
TRBV7-3	TRBJ2-7	-	TRBD1	CASRKTGGAYEQYF	TGTGCCAGCAGGAAGACAGGGGGGGCCTACGAGCAGTACTTC
TRBV28	TRBJ1-6	-	TRBD1	CASSRDRFNSPLHF	TGTGCCAGCAGCCGGGACAGGTTTAATTCACCCCTCCACTTT
TRBV27	TRBJ1-2	-	-	CASSLAGTGYTF	TGTGCCAGCAGTTTAGCGGGGACTGGCTACACCTTC
TRBV27	TRBJ2-3	-	-	CASNIWGVPGSTDTQYF	TGTGCCAGCAACATTTGGGGAGTACCGGGCTCCACAGATACGCAGTATTTT
TRBV25-1	TRBJ2-1	-	TRBD1	CASSEGTGGTEQFF	TGTGCCAGCAGTGAGGGGACAGGGGGGACTGAGCAGTTCTTC
TRBV3-1/TRBV3-2	TRBJ2-1	-	TRBD2	CASSPPQRAGLGSSIEQFF	TGTGCCAGCAGCCCACCCCAACGCGCGGGACTAGGGTCTAGTATTGAGCAGTTCTTC
TRBV2	TRBJ2-4	few	-	CASRLKTDMAKNIQYF	TGTGCCAGCAGGCTAAAGACAGATATGGCCAAAAACATTCAGTACTTC
TRBV30	TRBJ1-2	-	-	CARATIRGARNGYTF	TGTGCCCGTGCGACGATCCGGGGGGCACGGAATGGCTACACCTTC
TRBV5-8	TRBJ1-1	few	-	CASSFYLSANTEAFF	TGTGCCAGCAGCTTCTATCTCTCCGCGAACACTGAAGCTTTCTTT
TRBV29-1	TRBJ1-1	-	-	CSVGTARNTEAFF	TGCAGCGTTGGGACAGCGAGGAACACTGAAGCTTTCTTT
TRBV10-2	TRBJ2-6	-	-	CASLGAVSSGANVLTF	TGCGCCAGCCTGGGGGCAGTGAGCTCTGGGGCCAACGTCCTGACTTTC
TRBV23-1	TRBJ1-5	once	TRBD1	CASSRELQGAHNQPQHF	TGCGCCAGCAGTCGGGAATTACAGGGGGCCCACAATCAGCCCCAGCATTTT
TRBV3-1/TRBV3-2	TRBJ2-5	-	-	CANSPSGGMETQYF	TGTGCCAACAGCCCATCTGGAGGCATGGAGACCCAGTACTTC
TRBV2	TRBJ2-3	-	-	CASSAFTDTQYF	TGTGCCAGCAGTGCCTTTACAGATACGCAGTATTTT
TRBV12-3/TRBV12-4	TRBJ2-1	-	TRBD2	CASSLLGAGGPFF	TGTGCCAGCAGTCTTTTGGGGGCGGGGGGGCCGTTCTTC
TRBV4-1	TRBJ1-4	-	-	CASSQGQFATNEKLFF	TGCGCCAGCAGCCAAGGACAGTTTGCAACTAATGAAAAACTGTTTTTT
TRBV7-6	TRBJ2-3	-	TRBD2	CASTLSGALTDTQYF	TGTGCCAGCACGCTTAGCGGGGCCCTAACAGATACGCAGTATTTT
TRBV6-5	TRBJ2-3	-	-	CASSARGADTQYF	TGTGCCAGCAGCGCCCGGGGGGCTGATACGCAGTATTTT
TRBV25-1	TRBJ1-3	-	-	CASSIPGSGNTIYF	TGTGCCAGCAGTATCCCAGGCTCTGGAAACACCATATATTTT
TRBV4-1	TRBJ1-5	-	TRBD1	CASSQDRGQGVNQPQHF	TGCGCCAGCAGCCAAGATCGGGGACAGGGGGTCAATCAGCCCCAGCATTTT
TRBV19	TRBJ2-7	-	-	CASSIGRRGGEQYF	TGTGCCAGTAGTATTGGCAGACGAGGTGGGGAGCAGTACTTC
TRBV25-1	TRBJ1-2	-	TRBD1	CASKGTVNYGYTF	TGTGCCAGCAAAGGGACAGTCAACTATGGCTACACCTTC
TRBV27	TRBJ1-2	-	-	CASSLFMSGGYTF	TGTGCCAGCAGTTTATTCATGTCGGGTGGCTACACCTTC
TRBV7-9	TRBJ2-7	few	TRBD1	CASSSGTGNPSYEQYF	TGTGCCAGCAGCTCCGGGACAGGGAATCCCTCCTACGAGCAGTACTTC
TRBV6-5	TRBJ2-1	-	TRBD2	CASDGTSGGWEQFF	TGTGCCAGCGACGGGACTAGCGGGGGGTGGGAGCAGTTCTTC
TRBV7-2	TRBJ2-6	once	TRBD1	CASSEGAWSGANVLTF	TGTGCCAGCAGTGAGGGGGCCTGGTCTGGGGCCAACGTCCTGACTTTC
TRBV10-3	TRBJ2-1	-	TRBD2	CAISESKASGLNEQFF	TGTGCCATCAGTGAGTCGAAGGCTAGCGGGCTTAATGAGCAGTTCTTC
TRBV11-3	TRBJ2-3	-	TRBD2	CASSSGLVQADTQYF	TGTGCCAGCAGCTCGGGACTAGTCCAGGCAGATACGCAGTATTTT
TRBV6-5	TRBJ1-5	-	-	CATQAYSNQPQHF	TGTGCCACCCAAGCCTATAGCAATCAGCCCCAGCATTTT
TRBV28	TRBJ1-2	-	-	CASSLSVPSYGYTF	TGTGCCAGCAGTTTATCTGTGCCGAGCTATGGCTACACCTTC
TRBV6-1	TRBJ1-2	-	-	CASSESLGVAGYTF	TGTGCCAGCAGTGAAAGCCTCGGCGTAGCTGGCTACACCTTC
TRBV2	TRBJ2-3	-	-	CASIEATSGTDTQYF	TGTGCCAGCATCGAAGCCACCTCGGGAACAGATACGCAGTATTTT
TRBV23-1	TRBJ1-6	-	-	CASSQYREKKVRSPLHF	TGCGCCAGCAGTCAATACAGGGAAAAGAAGGTTCGTTCACCCCTCCACTTT
TRBV20-1	TRBJ2-7	few	-	CSASLGEQYF	TGCAGTGCTAGCCTCGGTGAGCAGTACTTC
TRBV7-2	TRBJ1-2	-	-	CASSLLWQYGYTF	TGTGCCAGCAGCTTACTTTGGCAGTATGGCTACACCTTC
TRBV28	TRBJ2-1	-	-	CASTPQGGSPGEQFF	TGTGCCAGCACCCCCCAGGGTGGCTCCCCAGGGGAGCAGTTCTTC
TRBV30	TRBJ1-2	-	TRBD1	CAWGPTGNYGYTF	TGTGCCTGGGGGCCGACAGGGAACTATGGCTACACCTTC
TRBV7-9	TRBJ1-1	-	-	CASSPNRGHTEAFF	TGTGCCAGCAGCCCAAATAGGGGCCACACTGAAGCTTTCTTT
TRBV7-8	TRBJ2-1	-	TRBD2	CASSLVLSGLAGVEQFF	TGTGCCAGCAGCTTAGTCCTTTCGGGACTAGCGGGGGTAGAGCAGTTCTTC
TRBV9	TRBJ1-3	-	TRBD1	CASSTGGTGNTIYF	TGTGCCAGCAGCACAGGGGGGACTGGAAACACCATATATTTT
TRBV15	TRBJ2-7	-	-	CATSRDQGNSYEQYF	TGTGCCACCAGCAGAGATCAGGGGAACTCCTACGAGCAGTACTTC
TRBV10-3	TRBJ2-1	-	TRBD2	CATIGGAGVYNEQFF	TGTGCCACCATCGGGGGAGCGGGGGTCTACAATGAGCAGTTCTTC